The clone carrying this T cell receptor (beta chain) occurred a few times. Each CDR3 protein is one row after TCRdb ran MiXCR on the RT-PCR reads. The table has fewer than 800,000 distinct CDR3 sequences, more than 15% seen once. Germline lookup yields CDR1 MNHNY and CDR2 SVGAGI (reference sequence). Between the trimmed V and J ends, which lost 6 bases and 0 bases, there was a span of 9 bases. The CDR3 extends over 13 amino acids. These data are taken from a study of response to subunit inactivated influenza vaccine. The TCR sequence derives from a man aged 50-60 years who received an inactivated influenza vaccine. The input for sequencing was PBMCs from blood, taken 11 to 12 days after vaccination. This sequence joins TRBV6-6 and TRBJ2-7; D is unclear. The CDR3 bases are TGTGCCAGCAGCTCCGCGGCCTCCTACGAGCAGTACTTC. Protein: CASSSAASYEQYF.